The 32 T cell receptor beta chains reported below all come from one sample, sequenced in a study of T cells in Graves' hyperthyroidism and ophthalmopathy (dated by TCRdb to the late 2010s). Receptor amplification or capture employed multiplex PCR. TCRdb names Illumina HiSeq 2000 as the instrument used. The TCR beta CDR3 regions were amplified from the RNA transcripts. The TCR CDR3 was subjected to a first round of RT-PCR using the HTBI primer set and the Qiagen OneStep RT-PCR kit. The raw public reads went through TCRdb reprocessing: fastp at Q25, MiXCR clone calling, in-frame beta chains kept. Rows with one shared CDR3 protein collapse into an entry with the most common genes and DNA. This sample gives a few hundred thousand distinct CDR3 sequences in total; 14% of them show up just once. Clones ranked in the top ten supply around 14% of the sample. Sequencing was performed on blood. Receptor source: a woman aged 40 to 50 with Graves' hyperthyroidism.

This clonotype was recorded at least ten times. The chain joins TRBV20-1 to TRBJ1-2; D ambiguous. The germline CDR1 and CDR2 sequences are DFQATT and SNEGSKA (reference sequence). CDR3 size: 12 residues. V shed 6 bases and J shed 5 bases, with 13 bases lying between them. CDR3 in amino acids: CSATTSGYGYTF. The CDR3 DNA reads TGCAGTGCAACAACGTCGGGGTATGGCTACACCTTC.

This clonotype was recorded a few times. The chain has TRBV6-1 and TRBJ1-1, with TRBD1 identical over 11 bases. CDR1 is MNHNS, CDR2 SASEGT, per germline. After removal of 5 bases from V and 0 bases from J, the junction contained 8 bases not matched to a gene. The length of the CDR3 is 17 residues. The CDR3 nucleotides are TGTGCCAGCAGTTTCCGGGACAGGGGGGCCATGAACACTGAAGCTTTCTTT. Translation gives CASSFRDRGAMNTEAFF.

The chain links TRBV28 to TRBJ2-7; TRBD1 agrees at 8 bases. The trim removed 5 bases at V and 6 bases at J, leaving 3 bases unmatched. This CDR3 comprises 12 residues. Germline V gene sequence: CDR1 MDHEN, CDR2 SYDVKM. Written as DNA, the CDR3 is TGTGCCAGCAGTCGGGACAGGCCCGAGCAGTACTTC. This encodes CASSRDRPEQYF.

This clonotype was seen ten or more times. This rearrangement joins TRBV5-1 to TRBJ2-3, with TRBD1 matching over 10 bases. V lost 4 bases, J lost 3 bases, and 2 bases stayed unmatched. CDR1 is SGHRS, CDR2 YFSETQ, per germline. The CDR3 spans 14 residues. CDR3 residues: CASSQGQGTDTQYF. CDR3 sequence (DNA): TGCGCCAGCAGCCAGGGACAGGGGACAGATACGCAGTATTTT.

The chain combines TRBV28 with TRBJ2-1, with 11 bases identical to TRBD2. Trimming cost V 4 bases and J 0 bases; bases outside gene matches: 17. Germline V lookup: CDR1 MDHEN, CDR2 SYDVKM. The CDR3 length is 21 residues. CDR3 amino acids: CASSSRPGLAGKQSSYNEQFF. The DNA for the CDR3 is TGTGCCAGCAGTTCCCGACCCGGACTAGCGGGCAAGCAAAGCTCCTACAATGAGCAGTTCTTC.

This clonotype has ten or more counts. This sequence joins TRBV7-9 and TRBJ2-3; 7 nucleotides align to TRBD2. This CDR3 spans 16 amino acids. Germline V gene data show CDR1 as SEHNR and CDR2 as FQNEAQ (reference sequence). Trimming removed 3 bases from V and 5 bases from J; junction bases left unmatched: 11. Here the CDR3 DNA reads TGTGCCAGCAGCTTTGGGCTAGCGGAGAGGGGAGATACGCAGTATTTT. Translation: CASSFGLAERGDTQYF.

This clonotype was seen many times. V is TRBV27 and J is TRBJ2-5, with 7 bases lining up with TRBD2. The CDR3 contains 13 residues. V dropped 11 bases and J dropped 5; count of bases not matched to a gene: 11. Germline values: CDR1 MNHEY, CDR2 SMNVEV (reference sequence). This CDR3 is CAPGRGRWETQYF. DNA for the CDR3: TGTGCCCCAGGGAGGGGCCGGTGGGAGACCCAGTACTTC.

The rearrangement uses TRBV5-1 and TRBJ2-5; TRBD1 aligns across 9 bases. Germline V gene sequence: CDR1 SGHRS, CDR2 YFSETQ. The CDR3 covers 14 residues. V lost 4 bases and J lost 7; bases outside the gene matches: 8. Here the CDR3 reads CASSDGTGLGTQYF. CDR3 nucleotide sequence: TGCGCCAGCAGCGATGGGACAGGGTTGGGGACCCAGTACTTC.

This clonotype was recorded many times. The CDR3 protein is CSAIRDRGLGAKNIQYF. In DNA form, the CDR3 reads TGCAGTGCCATCCGGGACAGGGGGCTCGGAGCCAAAAACATTCAGTACTTC. The chain joins TRBV20-1 to TRBJ2-4; 12 bases align to TRBD1. Per germline, CDR1 DFQATT and CDR2 SNEGSKA (reference sequence). V lost 6 bases and J lost 0; bases outside the gene matches: 9. CDR3 length: 17 residues.

This clonotype was detected many times. The chain combines TRBV18 with TRBJ2-2; no firm D call. The CDR3 contains 17 residues. Trimming left V 2 bases short and J 3 bases short, with 16 bases between. Per germline, CDR1 KGHSH and CDR2 LQKENI. The CDR3, as DNA: TGTGCCAGCTCACCAAGGGCAACGCCGACCGACACCGGGGAGCTGTTTTTT. This translates into CASSPRATPTDTGELFF. The full variable domain, in which reference TRBV18 and TRBJ2-2 provide the parts outside the CDR3, is NAGVMQNPRHLVRRRGQEARLRCSPMKGHSHVYWYRQLPEEGLKFMVYLQKENIIDESGMPKERFSAEFPKEGPSILRIQQVVRGDSAAYFCASSPRATPTDTGELFFGEGSRLTVL.

V is TRBV19 and J is TRBJ1-1; 8 nucleotides agree with TRBD1. Unmatched junction bases numbered 5, after V lost 4 bases and J lost 1 base. CDR1 and CDR2 from the germline V gene are LNHDA and SQIVND (reference sequence). This CDR3 spans 15 amino acids. Written as DNA, the CDR3 is TGTGCCAGTAGTACAACCGGGACAGGGAACACTGAAGCTTTCTTT. Encoded protein: CASSTTGTGNTEAFF.

This clonotype was counted only a few times. The chain employs TRBV5-1 and TRBJ1-3; unclear D gene. There are 13 residues in the CDR3. CDR1 is SGHRS, CDR2 YFSETQ, per germline. Between the trimmed V and J ends, which lost 2 bases and 0 bases, there was a span of 3 bases. The DNA of the CDR3 is TGCGCCAGCAGCTTAACCTCTGGAAACACCATATATTTT. This gives the protein CASSLTSGNTIYF.

This clonotype was detected ten times or more. The chain combines TRBV7-8 with TRBJ2-5; a weak D match, TRBD1 (6 bases). CDR1 SGHVS and CDR2 FQNEAQ come from the germline V gene. The CDR3 length is 18 residues. Trimming shortened V by 1 base and J by 2 bases, and 20 bases separated the two germline ends. The CDR3 sequence is CASSLEPGAGTTQETQYF. CDR3 DNA sequence: TGTGCCAGCAGCTTAGAGCCTGGGGCAGGGACAACACAAGAGACCCAGTACTTC.

At least ten counts were recorded for this clonotype. The gene calls are TRBV2 and TRBJ2-3, with no clear D. Germline-derived CDR1 and CDR2 are SNHLY and FYNNEI. V lost 3 bases to trimming and J lost 6 bases, with 19 bases between them. The CDR3 consists of 16 residues. The CDR3 spells CASSESETLTADTQYF. The CDR3 DNA follows: TGTGCCAGCAGTGAGTCGGAAACGCTCACCGCCGATACGCAGTATTTT.

In its sample, this clonotype was seen a few times. V usage is TRBV2 and J usage is TRBJ2-5; TRBD1 matches at 8 bases. The CDR3 spans 15 residues. Germline CDR1 SNHLY, CDR2 FYNNEI. Germline trimming cut 4 bases from V and 1 base from J; bases unmatched to any gene: 5. The CDR3 reads CASSGARGLQETQYF. The CDR3 DNA follows: TGTGCCAGCAGTGGGGCCAGGGGGCTCCAAGAGACCCAGTACTTC.

This clonotype was found a few times. The V gene is TRBV3-1, the J gene TRBJ2-3; D is unresolved. The CDR3 spans 17 residues. V was cut by 5 bases and J by 0 bases, with 18 bases left in between. The germline V gene has CDR1 LGHDT and CDR2 YNNKEL (reference sequence). CDR3 residues: CASSYLTRTASTDTQYF. CDR3 in DNA: TGTGCCAGCAGCTACCTTACGAGAACCGCTAGCACAGATACGCAGTATTTT.

This clonotype has more than one count but fewer than ten. The chain couples TRBV19 to TRBJ1-6; D is possibly TRBD1 (5 bases). Trimming pared 5 bases from V and 7 bases from J, leaving 9 bases between. Germline V CDR1 and CDR2: LNHDA, SQIVND (reference sequence). The CDR3 covers 13 residues. CDR3 in amino acids: CASSSQENSPLHF. The DNA of the CDR3 is TGTGCCAGTAGTTCACAGGAGAATTCACCCCTCCACTTT. The whole variable domain, remainder taken from reference TRBV19 and TRBJ1-6, is DGGITQSPKYLFRKEGQNVTLSCEQNLNHDAMYWYRQDPGQGLRLIYYSQIVNDFQKGDIAEGYSVSREKKESFPLTVTSAQKNPTAFYLCASSSQENSPLHFGNGTRLTVT.

V and J are TRBV10-3 and TRBJ2-7; D may correspond to TRBD1 or TRBD2 (6 bases each). CDR3 size: 15 residues. Germline V lookup: CDR1 ENHRY, CDR2 SYGVKD. V lost 0 bases to trimming and J lost 3 bases, with 12 bases between them. The CDR3 DNA is TGTGCCATCAGTGAGTCGACTCGGGGGCACTACGAGCAGTACTTC. This sequence encodes CAISESTRGHYEQYF.

This clonotype was detected many times. The chain recombines TRBV7-6 with TRBJ1-2, with D possibly matching TRBD1 (5 bases). Germline V gene data show CDR1 as SGHVS and CDR2 as FNYEAQ. Trimming shortened V by 5 bases and J by 6 bases, and 19 bases separated the two germline ends. CDR3 length equals 15 residues. The CDR3 here is CASSPGGLPVDGYTF. The DNA for the CDR3 is TGTGCCAGCAGCCCCGGGGGACTCCCGGTGGATGGCTACACCTTC. Full variable domain (remainder filled in from reference TRBV7-6 and TRBJ1-2): GAGVSQSPRYKVTKRGQDVALRCDPISGHVSLYWYRQALGQGPEFLTYFNYEAQQDKSGLPNDRFSAERPEGSISTLTIQRTEQRDSAMYRCASSPGGLPVDGYTFGSGTRLTVV.

The rearrangement joins TRBV6-1 to TRBJ2-1; 8 nucleotides match TRBD2. Losses at the gene ends were 1 base for V and 0 bases for J; bases not matched to a gene: 14. Germline lookup yields CDR1 MNHNS and CDR2 SASEGT. The CDR3 has 20 residues. CDR3 sequence: CASSEGYRARREDSYNEQFF. The CDR3 DNA reads TGTGCCAGCAGTGAAGGGTACAGGGCAAGGCGGGAGGACTCCTACAATGAGCAGTTCTTC.

The chain is built from TRBV5-4 and TRBJ1-4; unclear D gene. The CDR3 sequence is 14 residues long. Trimming removed 0 bases at V and 6 bases at J, with 9 bases between. The germline V gene has CDR1 SGHNT and CDR2 YYREEE (reference sequence). DNA for the CDR3: TGTGCCAGCAGCTTGGCTGTGGCGGATGAAAAACTGTTTTTT. This gives the protein CASSLAVADEKLFF.

This clonotype was counted ten times or more. The CDR3 DNA reads TGTGCCAGCAGTTCCGCAGGGATCGGAAACACCATATATTTT. It encodes CASSSAGIGNTIYF. J is TRBJ1-3 and V is TRBV28; D possibly corresponds to TRBD1 (5 bases). The length of the CDR3 is 14 residues. Germline V lookup: CDR1 MDHEN, CDR2 SYDVKM. V gave up 4 bases and J gave up 4 bases, with 11 bases separating them.

This clonotype was seen many times. The chain links TRBV3-1 to TRBJ2-2; D is ambiguous. CDR1 is LGHDT and CDR2 is YNNKEL in the germline V gene (reference sequence). Trimming took off 4 bases at V and 9 bases at J, with 6 bases between the two ends. The CDR3 consists of 11 residues. The CDR3 DNA is TGTGCCAGCAGCCCAGCGTGGGAGCTGTTTTTT. This encodes CASSPAWELFF.

This clonotype has a handful of counts. This chain joins TRBV3-1 and TRBJ2-4; 10 bases fit TRBD2. Germline loops: CDR1 LGHDT, CDR2 YNNKEL (reference sequence). The junction had 7 bases not matched to a gene; V was cut back by 0 bases and J by 5 bases. This CDR3 comprises 17 residues. The CDR3 DNA reads TGTGCCAGCAGCCAAGATAGGATAGCGGGAGGCCAAAACATTCAGTACTTC. This codes for CASSQDRIAGGQNIQYF.

The V gene is TRBV6-1, the J gene TRBJ2-3, with 8 bases that match TRBD2. This CDR3 contains 15 residues. Germline V gene data show CDR1 as MNHNS and CDR2 as SASEGT. V lost 6 bases, J lost 3 bases, and 8 bases stayed unmatched. This CDR3 is CASRRSSGSTDTQYF. In nucleotides, the CDR3 is TGTGCCAGCAGGAGGTCTAGCGGGTCGACAGATACGCAGTATTTT.

V and J are TRBV19 and TRBJ2-5; maybe TRBD1 (6 bases). Trimming removed 6 bases at V and 3 bases at J, with 17 bases between. The V gene's germline CDR1 is LNHDA and CDR2 SQIVND (reference sequence). This CDR3 region has 15 residues. As DNA, the CDR3 is TGTGCCAGTAGGGACAGACAAACAGTCAAAGAGACCCAGTACTTC. Protein: CASRDRQTVKETQYF.

This clonotype was counted ten times or more. The genes are TRBV7-2 and TRBJ2-7; D possibly matches TRBD1 or TRBD2 (5 bases each). V shed 4 bases and J shed 3 bases, with 13 bases lying between them. The CDR3 runs to 14 residues. CDR1 SGHTA and CDR2 FQGNSA come from the germline V gene. CDR3 loop: CASSSTGTIYEQYF. The DNA for the CDR3 is TGTGCCAGCAGCTCTACGGGGACCATCTACGAGCAGTACTTC.

In its sample, this clonotype was seen many times. This chain connects TRBV6-1 to TRBJ1-6; 8 nucleotides match TRBD1. This CDR3 has 15 amino acids. The junction had 9 bases not matched to a gene; V was cut back by 5 bases and J by 9 bases. The V gene's germline CDR1 is MNHNS and CDR2 SASEGT. CDR3 sequence (DNA): TGTGCCAGCAGTCAGGACAGGGCGAAAAGTTCACCCCTCCACTTT. Translation: CASSQDRAKSSPLHF.

V usage is TRBV6-2 or TRBV6-3 and J usage is TRBJ2-3, with a tentative D call TRBD2 (6 bases). Germline lookup yields CDR1 MNHEY and CDR2 SVGEGT. V lost 5 bases, J lost 4 bases, and 16 bases lay in between. The CDR3 totals 15 residues. CDR3 DNA: TGTGCCAGCAGTCATAGCGGCATCCCACCAGATACGCAGTATTTT. It codes for CASSHSGIPPDTQYF.

V gene TRBV11-2 combines with J gene TRBJ2-7; D possibly uses TRBD1 or TRBD2 (6 bases each). Germline CDR1 reads SGHAT; CDR2 reads FQNNGV. The CDR3 loop spans 15 amino acids. V shed 6 bases and J shed 3 bases, with 18 bases lying between them. Here the CDR3 DNA reads TGTGCCAGCAGTTTGGGGGGCCAGGCAATCTACGAGCAGTACTTC. It translates to CASSLGGQAIYEQYF.

This clonotype has ten or more counts. The chain employs TRBV6-1 and TRBJ2-3, with D possibly TRBD2 on 5 matching bases. The CDR3 contains 16 residues. The V end lost 2 bases, the J end lost 9 bases, and 21 bases lay between the germline ends. In germline, CDR1 is MNHNS, CDR2 SASEGT. CDR3 coding DNA: TGTGCCAGCAGTGAACCATCGGACTGGCCCGGTGGGACGCAGTATTTT. It yields the protein CASSEPSDWPGGTQYF.

In this sample, this clonotype turned up many times. The J gene is TRBJ2-4, the V gene TRBV7-9; 11 bases agree with TRBD2. V was clipped by 5 bases and J by 6 bases; unmatched bases: 9. The germline V gene has CDR1 SEHNR and CDR2 FQNEAQ (reference sequence). CDR3 length: 16 residues. The CDR3 DNA is TGTGCCAGCAGCCATGAGGGACTAGCGGCTTTAAACATTCAGTACTTC. Its translation is CASSHEGLAALNIQYF.